These 2 T cell receptor beta chains came from one sample sequenced in a study of CD4 T cells in relation to SARS-CoV-2 and coronaviruses. The repertoire was sequenced with immunoSEQ multiplex PCR; TCRdb's copy has only in-frame clones and lacks some. The sample includes 20,000 to 25,000 clones, under 85% seen only once; the top ten take roughly an eighth. These receptors are not linked to any known antigen. Unexposed donor CD4+ T cells date from 2011-2018, before the COVID-19 pandemic. After ten to eleven days of culture, CD4+ T cells were isolated. Sequenced: CD4+ T cells from PBMCs, cultured in vitro. The receptor source for this set is a human donor in good health.

The rearrangement uses TRBV21-1 and TRBJ1-1; the table's D call of TRBD1 was not tested on the DNA. TRBV21-1 is given as a pseudogene. The CDR3 totals 16 residues. This CDR3 is CASSIPTGGKNTEAFF. CDR3 bases: TGTGCCAGCAGCATCCCGACAGGGGGCAAGAACACTGAAGCTTTCTTT.

This clone appeared once. The chain is built from TRBV4-2 and TRBJ2-1; D gene uncertain. The length of the CDR3 is 18 residues. The germline V gene encodes CDR1 LGHNA and CDR2 YNFKEQ. Trimming removed 1 base from V and 0 bases from J, with 16 bases in between. CDR3 amino acids: CASSQATGTLYSYNEQFF. The CDR3 DNA is TGTGCCAGCAGCCAAGCAACCGGAACCCTTTACTCCTACAATGAGCAGTTCTTC.